This TCR beta chain is from a study of cytomegalovirus exposure and HLA in healthy donors. This clone showed up just once. This PCR relied on a set of 60 Vbeta primers and 13 Jbeta primers. Assay used: immunoSEQ multiplex PCR; TCRdb lists only in-frame clones, some missing. The sample holds around 230,000 clones, roughly 73% seen once. The clonotype comes from a boy younger than 18 in good health and CMV-seronegative. Source material: PBMCs.

The CDR3, as DNA: TGTGCCAGCTCACCACCGTGGCAGGGCACTGAAGCTTTCTTT. Encoded protein: CASSPPWQGTEAFF. This sequence joins TRBV18 and TRBJ1-1; D may be TRBD1 (5 bases). CDR1 and CDR2 from the germline V gene are KGHSH and LQKENI. The CDR3 loop spans 14 amino acids. V lost 0 bases to trimming and J lost 4 bases, with 9 bases between them.